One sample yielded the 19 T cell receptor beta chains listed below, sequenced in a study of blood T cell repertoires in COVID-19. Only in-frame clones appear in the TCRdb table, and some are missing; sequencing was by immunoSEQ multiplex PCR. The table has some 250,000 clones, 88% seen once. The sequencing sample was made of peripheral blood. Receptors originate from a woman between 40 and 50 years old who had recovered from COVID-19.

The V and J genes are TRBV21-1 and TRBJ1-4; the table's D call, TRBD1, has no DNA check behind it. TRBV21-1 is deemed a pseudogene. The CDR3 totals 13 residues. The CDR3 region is CASGGTGDEKLFF. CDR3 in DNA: TGTGCCAGCGGGGGGACAGGGGATGAAAAACTGTTTTTT.

CDR3 coding DNA: TGTGCCAGCAGCTTTGATGTAACCCGGTACGAGCAGTACTTC. Translation: CASSFDVTRYEQYF. The genes are TRBV5-4 and TRBJ2-7, with D unclear. There are 14 residues in the CDR3. Germline V gives CDR1 SGHNT, CDR2 YYREEE (reference sequence). V dropped 2 bases and J dropped 4 bases, with 13 bases sitting between them.

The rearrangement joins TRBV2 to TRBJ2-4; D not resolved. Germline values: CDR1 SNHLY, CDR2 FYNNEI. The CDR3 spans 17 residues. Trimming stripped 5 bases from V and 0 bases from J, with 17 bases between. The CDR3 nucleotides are TGTGCCAGCAGTCCCTGGGCCGCCCGGCCAGCCAAAAACATTCAGTACTTC. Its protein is CASSPWAARPAKNIQYF.

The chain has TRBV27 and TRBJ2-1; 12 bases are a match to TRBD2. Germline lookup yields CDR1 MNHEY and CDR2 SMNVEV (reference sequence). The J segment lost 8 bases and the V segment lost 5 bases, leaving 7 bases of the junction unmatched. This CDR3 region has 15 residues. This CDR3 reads CASSPGLAGKDEQFF. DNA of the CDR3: TGTGCCAGCAGTCCTGGACTAGCGGGAAAGGATGAGCAGTTCTTC.

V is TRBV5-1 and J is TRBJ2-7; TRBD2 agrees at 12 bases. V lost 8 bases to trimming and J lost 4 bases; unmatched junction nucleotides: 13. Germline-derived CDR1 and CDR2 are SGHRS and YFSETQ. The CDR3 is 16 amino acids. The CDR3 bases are TGCGCCAGTAGAAAGTCGACTAGCGGGAGTTCTTACGAGCAGTACTTC. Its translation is CASRKSTSGSSYEQYF. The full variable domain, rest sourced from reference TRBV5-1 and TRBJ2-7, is KAGVTQTPRYLIKTRGQQVTLSCSPISGHRSVSWYQQTPGQGLQFLFEYFSETQRNKGNFPGRFSGRQFSNSRSEMNVSTLELGDSALYLCASRKSTSGSSYEQYFGPGTRLTVT.

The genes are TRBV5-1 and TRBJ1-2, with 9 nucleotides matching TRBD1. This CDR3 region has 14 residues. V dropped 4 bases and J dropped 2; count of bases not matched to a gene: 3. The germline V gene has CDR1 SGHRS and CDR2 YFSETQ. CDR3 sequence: CASSAGQGNYGYTF. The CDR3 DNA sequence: TGCGCCAGCAGCGCTGGACAGGGGAACTATGGCTACACCTTC.

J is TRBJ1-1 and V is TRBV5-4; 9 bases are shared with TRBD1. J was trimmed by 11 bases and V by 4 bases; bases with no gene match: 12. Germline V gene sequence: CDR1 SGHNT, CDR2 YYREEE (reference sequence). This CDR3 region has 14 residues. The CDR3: CASSPRQGGVGAFF. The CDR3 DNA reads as TGTGCCAGCAGCCCCCGACAGGGGGGGGTAGGGGCTTTCTTT.

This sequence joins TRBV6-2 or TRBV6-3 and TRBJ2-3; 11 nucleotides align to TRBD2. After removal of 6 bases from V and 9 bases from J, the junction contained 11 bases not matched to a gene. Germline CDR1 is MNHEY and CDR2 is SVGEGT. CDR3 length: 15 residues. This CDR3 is CASSPLAGGPGTQYF. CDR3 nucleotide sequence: TGTGCCAGCAGCCCCCTAGCGGGAGGCCCGGGAACGCAGTATTTT.

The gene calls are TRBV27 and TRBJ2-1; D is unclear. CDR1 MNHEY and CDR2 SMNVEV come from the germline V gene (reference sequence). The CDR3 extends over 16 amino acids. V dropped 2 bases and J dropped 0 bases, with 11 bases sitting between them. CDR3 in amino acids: CASSLGLWSSYNEQFF. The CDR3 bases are TGTGCCAGCAGTTTAGGTCTATGGAGCTCCTACAATGAGCAGTTCTTC.

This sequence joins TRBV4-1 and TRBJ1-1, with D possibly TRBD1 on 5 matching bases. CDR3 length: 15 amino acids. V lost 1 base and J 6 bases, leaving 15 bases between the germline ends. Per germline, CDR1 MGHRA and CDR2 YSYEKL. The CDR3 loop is CASSQVWARDPEAFF. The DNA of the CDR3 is TGCGCCAGCAGCCAAGTTTGGGCGCGGGACCCTGAAGCTTTCTTT.

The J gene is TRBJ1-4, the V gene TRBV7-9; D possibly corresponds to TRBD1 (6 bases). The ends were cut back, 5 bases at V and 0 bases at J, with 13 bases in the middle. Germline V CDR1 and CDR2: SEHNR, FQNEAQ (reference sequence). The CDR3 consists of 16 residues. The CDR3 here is CASSPARGTTNEKLFF. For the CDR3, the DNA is TGTGCCAGCAGCCCCGCTAGGGGGACAACTAATGAAAAACTGTTTTTT.

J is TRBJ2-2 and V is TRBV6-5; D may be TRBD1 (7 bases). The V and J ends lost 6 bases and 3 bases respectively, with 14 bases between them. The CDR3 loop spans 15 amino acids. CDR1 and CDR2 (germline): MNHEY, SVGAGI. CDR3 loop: CASSRQGGYTGELFF. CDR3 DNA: TGTGCCAGCAGCAGACAGGGAGGATACACCGGGGAGCTGTTTTTT.

Here the CDR3 reads CASSPRTGMRSNYGYTF. In DNA, the CDR3 is TGTGCCAGCAGCCCGCGGACAGGAATGCGGTCCAACTATGGCTACACCTTC. The genes are TRBV7-9 and TRBJ1-2, with TRBD1 matching 7 bases. Germline CDR1 is SEHNR and CDR2 is FQNEAQ (reference sequence). The CDR3 is 17 amino acids. Trimming removed 5 bases from V and 2 bases from J; junction bases left unmatched: 14.

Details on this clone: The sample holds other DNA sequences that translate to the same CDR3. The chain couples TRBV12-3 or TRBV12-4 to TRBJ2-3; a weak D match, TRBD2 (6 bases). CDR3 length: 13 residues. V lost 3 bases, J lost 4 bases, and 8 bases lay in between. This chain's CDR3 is CASSFRGSDTQYF. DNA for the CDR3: TGTGCCAGCAGTTTCCGGGGGTCAGATACGCAGTATTTT.

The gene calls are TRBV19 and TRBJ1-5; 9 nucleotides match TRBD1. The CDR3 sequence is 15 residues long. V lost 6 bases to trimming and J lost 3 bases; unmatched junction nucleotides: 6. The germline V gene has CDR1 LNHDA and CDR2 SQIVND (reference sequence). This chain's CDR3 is CASSPGTGPNQPQHF. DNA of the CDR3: TGTGCCAGTAGCCCCGGGACAGGGCCCAATCAGCCCCAGCATTTT.

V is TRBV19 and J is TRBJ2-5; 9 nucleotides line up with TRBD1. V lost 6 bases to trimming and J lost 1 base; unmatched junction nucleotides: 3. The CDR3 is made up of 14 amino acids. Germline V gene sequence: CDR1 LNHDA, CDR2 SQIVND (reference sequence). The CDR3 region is CASRGQGFQETQYF. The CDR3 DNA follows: TGTGCCAGTAGGGGACAGGGCTTCCAAGAGACCCAGTACTTC.

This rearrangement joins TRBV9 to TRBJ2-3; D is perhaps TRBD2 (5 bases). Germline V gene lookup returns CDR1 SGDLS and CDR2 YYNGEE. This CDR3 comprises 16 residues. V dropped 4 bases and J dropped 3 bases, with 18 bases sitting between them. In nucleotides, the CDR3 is TGTGCCAGCAGCCCTCCGGCTAGCACGGGAACAGATACGCAGTATTTT. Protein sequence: CASSPPASTGTDTQYF.

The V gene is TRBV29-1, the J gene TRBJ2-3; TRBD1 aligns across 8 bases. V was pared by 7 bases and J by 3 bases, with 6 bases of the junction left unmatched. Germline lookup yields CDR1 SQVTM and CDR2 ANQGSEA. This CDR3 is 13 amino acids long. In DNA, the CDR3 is TGCAGCGCCCGCCGGACAGGGACAGATACGCAGTATTTT. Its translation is CSARRTGTDTQYF.

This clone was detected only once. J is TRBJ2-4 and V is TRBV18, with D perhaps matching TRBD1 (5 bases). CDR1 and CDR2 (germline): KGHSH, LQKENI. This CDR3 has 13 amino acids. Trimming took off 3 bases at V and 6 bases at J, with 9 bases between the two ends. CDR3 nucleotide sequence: TGTGCCAGCTCACCGGCAGGGCTAAACATTCAGTACTTC. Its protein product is CASSPAGLNIQYF.